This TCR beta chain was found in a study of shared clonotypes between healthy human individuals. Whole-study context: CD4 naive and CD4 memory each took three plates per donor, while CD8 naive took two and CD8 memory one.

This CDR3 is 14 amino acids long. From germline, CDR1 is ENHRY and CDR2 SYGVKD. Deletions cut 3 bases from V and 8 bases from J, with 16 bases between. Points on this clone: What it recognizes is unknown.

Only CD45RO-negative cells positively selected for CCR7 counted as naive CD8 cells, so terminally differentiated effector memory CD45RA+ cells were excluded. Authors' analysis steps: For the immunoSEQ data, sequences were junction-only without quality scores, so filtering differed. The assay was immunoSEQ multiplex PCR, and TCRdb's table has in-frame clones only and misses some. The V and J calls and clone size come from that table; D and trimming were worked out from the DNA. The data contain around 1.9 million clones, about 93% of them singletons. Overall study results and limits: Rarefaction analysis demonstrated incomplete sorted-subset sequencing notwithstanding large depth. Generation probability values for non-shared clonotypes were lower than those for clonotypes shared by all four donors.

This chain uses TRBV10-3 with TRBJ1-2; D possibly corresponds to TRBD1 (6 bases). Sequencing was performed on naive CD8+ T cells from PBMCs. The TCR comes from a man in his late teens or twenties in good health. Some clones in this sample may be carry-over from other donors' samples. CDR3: CAISELQGKRGYTF. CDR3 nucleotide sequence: TGTGCCATCAGTGAACTTCAGGGGAAACGGGGCTACACCTTC.